This T cell receptor beta chain was sequenced in a study of cytotoxic CD8 clonotypes in ibrutinib-treated CLL. Findings of the study overall: Samples were collected at differing times from sustained-remission and progressing patients.

V lost 9 bases and J 5 bases, leaving 16 bases between the germline ends. Germline assignment: CDR1 MNHNS and CDR2 SASEGT. The CDR3 contains 13 residues. This clone was detected a few times. Its antigen is not identified. Clones were sequenced by immunoSEQ multiplex PCR, and TCRdb holds only the in-frame ones, with some missing. The sample lists roughly 110,000 clones; 58% were seen once. This clonotype was sampled from a human donor with chronic lymphocytic leukemia. Sequences were derived from PBMCs, sampled after 24 months of ibrutinib treatment. The rearrangement links TRBV6-1 to TRBJ2-5; D possibly corresponds to TRBD2 (7 bases). Here the CDR3 DNA reads TGTGCCAGTGTGAGGGGGGGGTCCGAGACCCAGTACTTC. Its translation: CASVRGGSETQYF.